The clone carrying this T cell receptor (beta chain) has at least ten counts. Read data end 3 residues before the CDR3 end; the end is taken from the germline J gene. The CDR3 runs 13 residues. The germline CDR1 and CDR2 sequences are SSHAT and FNYEAQ (reference sequence). V lost 5 bases to trimming and J lost 6 bases; unmatched junction nucleotides: 6. The sample is drawn from a study of T cell clonality in common variable immunodeficiency. Sequencing was performed with immunoSEQ multiplex PCR; in TCRdb, only in-frame clones are kept and a portion is missing. The data show about 44,000 clones, with none appearing a single time.

The sequence was obtained from a person aged 18 to 75 in good health. The J gene is TRBJ2-7, the V gene TRBV7-7; 8 bases map to TRBD1. Material for sequencing was peripheral blood mononuclear cells. This chain's CDR3 is CASSPDRESEQYF. CDR3 bases read: TGTGCCAGCAGCCCGGACAGGGAAAGCGAG.